Following are 31 T cell receptor beta chains from one sample sequenced in a study of T-cell reconstitution after alpha-beta-depleted transplantation in children. Preparation of the TCRbeta library was carried out with unique molecular identifiers. TCRdb re-called the PCR reads through MiXCR, storing one row per CDR3 protein. Of 400,000 to 500,000 distinct CDR3 sequences listed, around 9.9% are singletons. Sequenced here: PBMCs from the stem cell graft donor, sampled from the stem cell graft. The receptors stem from a human donor who donated a stem cell graft to a child with acute myeloid leukemia.

In its sample, this clonotype was seen a few times. The chain joins TRBV5-1 to TRBJ1-1, with TRBD1 matching over 9 bases. The length of the CDR3 is 15 residues. V gave up 4 bases and J gave up 8 bases; unmatched junction bases: 12. CDR1 is SGHRS and CDR2 is YFSETQ in the germline V gene. CDR3 sequence (DNA): TGCGCCAGCAGCATACACAGGGGGCTAGTTATCGAAGCTTTCTTT. Residues: CASSIHRGLVIEAFF.

At least ten counts were recorded for this clonotype. CDR3 sequence reads: CASSLTLGTQYF. In nucleotides, the CDR3 is TGTGCCAGCAGCTTAACTCTCGGTACGCAGTATTTT. The genes are TRBV7-3 and TRBJ2-3; no definite D call. V gave up 0 bases and J gave up 8 bases, with 6 bases separating them. The CDR3 consists of 12 residues. Germline V gives CDR1 SGHTA, CDR2 FQGTGA.

CDR3 sequence: CASGGTSGVNEQFF. DNA of the CDR3: TGTGCCAGCGGGGGGACTAGCGGGGTAAATGAGCAGTTCTTC. The chain has TRBV3-1 and TRBJ2-1, with 13 bases fitting TRBD2. This CDR3 comprises 14 residues. Per the germline V gene, CDR1 is LGHDT and CDR2 is YNNKEL (reference sequence). V lost 8 bases to trimming and J lost 7 bases; unmatched junction nucleotides: 5.

The rearrangement joins TRBV11-1 to TRBJ2-7; no reliable D call. V dropped 2 bases and J dropped 2 bases, with 7 bases sitting between them. The CDR3 is 13 amino acids. Germline V lookup: CDR1 SGHAT, CDR2 FQDESV (reference sequence). CDR3 DNA sequence: TGTGCCAGCAGCTTACAACCTGCCTACGAGCAGTACTTC. It specifies CASSLQPAYEQYF.

This sequence joins TRBV12-5 and TRBJ2-5; 10 bases line up with TRBD2. The CDR3 covers 17 residues. V trimming: 4 bases; J trimming: 2 bases; junction bases outside the gene matches: 10. Germline CDR1 reads LGHNT; CDR2 reads FRNRAP. For the CDR3, the DNA is TGTGCTAGTGGTTGGTCCACGGGACTAGCGAAACAAGAGACCCAGTACTTC. Its protein product is CASGWSTGLAKQETQYF. The variable domain in full, completed from reference TRBV12-5 and TRBJ2-5, reads DARVTQTPRHKVTEMGQEVTMRCQPILGHNTVFWYRQTMMQGLELLAYFRNRAPLDDSGMPKDRFSAEMPDATLATLKIQPSEPRDSAVYFCASGWSTGLAKQETQYFGPGTRLLVL.

This clonotype was seen a handful of times. The V and J genes are TRBV4-2 and TRBJ2-3, with 8 bases matching TRBD2. Trimming cost V 3 bases and J 3 bases; bases outside gene matches: 11. This CDR3 comprises 17 residues. The germline CDR1 and CDR2 sequences are LGHNA and YNFKEQ. The chain's CDR3 is CASSQAQAGVGTDTQYF. In DNA, the CDR3 is TGTGCCAGCAGCCAGGCCCAAGCGGGAGTGGGGACAGATACGCAGTATTTT.

This clonotype was seen at least ten times. The chain employs TRBV14 and TRBJ2-1, with a possible D match to TRBD1 (6 bases). V lost 3 bases to trimming and J lost 2 bases, with 11 bases between them. CDR3 length equals 15 residues. Germline-derived CDR1 and CDR2 are SGHDN and FVKESK. As DNA, the CDR3 is TGTGCCAGCAGCCAGTATTCAGGGGCCTACAATGAGCAGTTCTTC. Translated, it gives CASSQYSGAYNEQFF. The full variable domain, rest sourced from reference TRBV14 and TRBJ2-1, is EAGVTQFPSHSVIEKGQTVTLRCDPISGHDNLYWYRRVMGKEIKFLLHFVKESKQDESGMPNNRFLAERTGGTYSTLKVQPAELEDSGVYFCASSQYSGAYNEQFFGPGTRLTVL.

The rearrangement uses TRBV4-3 and TRBJ1-1; possible D gene TRBD1, 6 bases. Germline values: CDR1 LGHNA, CDR2 YSLEER. CDR3 length: 16 amino acids. V was pared by 0 bases and J by 4 bases, with 15 bases between. CDR3 residues: CASSQDLGGLSTEAFF. The DNA for the CDR3 is TGCGCCAGCAGCCAAGATCTCGGGGGGCTCTCCACTGAAGCTTTCTTT.

The chain joins TRBV6-1 to TRBJ1-2; D unclear. The CDR3 has 14 amino acids. Germline V gene lookup returns CDR1 MNHNS and CDR2 SASEGT. The V and J ends lost 2 bases and 4 bases respectively, with 11 bases between them. CDR3 nucleotide sequence: TGTGCCAGCAGTGAATATTCCGGAACCTATGGCTACACCTTC. Its translation is CASSEYSGTYGYTF.

V gene TRBV20-1 combines with J gene TRBJ2-1; the D is unclear. This CDR3 spans 13 amino acids. Germline V gene lookup returns CDR1 DFQATT and CDR2 SNEGSKA (reference sequence). Between the trimmed V and J ends, which lost 3 bases and 3 bases, there was a span of 9 bases. The CDR3 protein is CSARTTYYNEQFF. As DNA, the CDR3 is TGCAGTGCTAGGACCACCTACTACAATGAGCAGTTCTTC.

This clonotype was observed many times. J is TRBJ2-3 and V is TRBV9, with D perhaps assigned TRBD1 or TRBD2 (6 bases each). Trimming stripped 0 bases from V and 3 bases from J, with 14 bases between. Germline V CDR1 and CDR2: SGDLS, YYNGEE. The CDR3 spans 16 residues. The CDR3 bases are TGTGCCAGCAGCGTAGCTGGTGGGGGGCCGACAGATACGCAGTATTTT. Amino acid sequence: CASSVAGGGPTDTQYF.

This clonotype has a handful of counts. This rearrangement joins TRBV7-9 to TRBJ2-3; the match to TRBD1 covers 7 bases. In germline, CDR1 is SEHNR, CDR2 FQNEAQ (reference sequence). The CDR3 runs to 15 residues. Trimming at V came to 3 bases and at J to 2 bases, leaving 5 bases not matched to a gene. CDR3 DNA sequence: TGTGCCAGCAGCTTCCGACAGGGTATCACAGATACGCAGTATTTT. Protein: CASSFRQGITDTQYF. Complete variable domain (other parts from reference TRBV7-9 and TRBJ2-3): DTGVSQNPRHKITKRGQNVTFRCDPISEHNRLYWYRQTLGQGPEFLTYFQNEAQLEKSRLLSDRFSAERPKGSFSTLEIQRTEQGDSAMYLCASSFRQGITDTQYFGPGTRLTVL.

This clonotype was observed a handful of times. The chain links TRBV6-5 to TRBJ2-7; D call uncertain. V shed 6 bases and J shed 6 bases, with 12 bases lying between them. CDR1 is MNHEY, CDR2 SVGAGI, per germline. The CDR3 extends over 12 amino acids. The DNA for the CDR3 is TGTGCCAGCAGACCCCTCTCTGGCGAGCAGTACTTC. Protein: CASRPLSGEQYF.

CDR3 sequence (DNA): TGTGCCAGCAGCTACTACAGGGGAGGGAAAGAAAAACTGTTTTTT. The encoded protein is CASSYYRGGKEKLFF. The rearrangement uses TRBV13 and TRBJ1-4, with 7 bases matching TRBD1. J gave up 8 bases and V 4 bases, and 10 bases lay outside the gene matches. CDR3 length: 15 residues. Per the germline V gene, CDR1 is PRHDT and CDR2 is FYEKMQ (reference sequence).

This clonotype was seen more than once but under ten times. V usage is TRBV9 and J usage is TRBJ1-1, with 9 bases matching TRBD1. Looked up from germline, CDR1 is SGDLS and CDR2 is YYNGEE. J lost 4 bases, V lost 3 bases, and 4 bases had no gene match. The CDR3 runs to 14 residues. CDR3 sequence reads: CASSATGGSTEAFF. The CDR3 DNA reads as TGTGCCAGCAGCGCGACAGGGGGGAGCACTGAAGCTTTCTTT. Full variable domain (remainder filled in from reference TRBV9 and TRBJ1-1): DSGVTQTPKHLITATGQRVTLRCSPRSGDLSVYWYQQSLDQGLQFLIQYYNGEERAKGNILERFSAQQFPDLHSELNLSSLELGDSALYFCASSATGGSTEAFFGQGTRLTVV.

This chain links TRBV25-1 with TRBJ1-4, with 7 bases lining up with TRBD1. The CDR3 is made up of 18 amino acids. The germline CDR1 and CDR2 sequences are MGHDK and SYGVNS. V dropped 3 bases and J dropped 5; count of bases not matched to a gene: 15. As DNA, the CDR3 is TGTGCCAGCAGTGACCCCCGGCAGGGGGGACTTCTCAATGAAAAACTGTTTTTT. Its protein product is CASSDPRQGGLLNEKLFF.

The chain uses TRBV4-3 and TRBJ1-2; TRBD1 might be the D (6 bases). Trimming shortened V by 3 bases and J by 4 bases, and 12 bases separated the two germline ends. This CDR3 spans 14 amino acids. CDR1 is LGHNA and CDR2 is YSLEER in the germline V gene. In DNA form, the CDR3 reads TGCGCCAGCAGCCAGGGACACAATCCCTATGGCTACACCTTC. Translating gives CASSQGHNPYGYTF.

This clonotype was observed at least ten times. The CDR3, as DNA: TGCGCCAGCAGCCAAGATCTGGGACAGGGAGTTTCGGGCGGAAACACCATATATTTT. Translated, it gives CASSQDLGQGVSGGNTIYF. The chain has TRBV4-3 and TRBJ1-3; TRBD1 matches at 9 bases. Looked up from germline, CDR1 is LGHNA and CDR2 is YSLEER. The CDR3 is 19 amino acids. V was pared by 0 bases and J by 4 bases, with 13 bases of the junction left unmatched.

This clonotype was recorded a few times. The chain carries TRBV27 and TRBJ2-1; D ambiguous. V was trimmed by 1 base and J by 2 bases, leaving 12 bases between them. Germline-derived CDR1 and CDR2 are MNHEY and SMNVEV (reference sequence). The CDR3 totals 16 residues. The CDR3 region is CASSLLSGITYNEQFF. Written as DNA, the CDR3 is TGTGCCAGCAGTTTATTGAGTGGGATAACCTACAATGAGCAGTTCTTC.

The chain has TRBV6-1 and TRBJ1-1, with a possible D match to TRBD1 (5 bases). The germline V gene encodes CDR1 MNHNS and CDR2 SASEGT. V was clipped by 2 bases and J by 2 bases, with 12 bases between them. The CDR3 loop spans 15 amino acids. This chain's CDR3 is CASSELRGYNTEAFF. The CDR3 DNA sequence: TGTGCCAGCAGTGAACTAAGGGGCTATAACACTGAAGCTTTCTTT.

The CDR3 DNA reads as TGCTGTGTCGTAAGAACAGGGGGCGGACTGAACACTGAAGCTTTCTTT. Protein product: CCVVRTGGGLNTEAFF. The chain recombines TRBV20-1 with TRBJ1-1, with 9 nucleotides matching TRBD1. The CDR3 totals 16 residues. CDR1 DFQATT and CDR2 SNEGSKA come from the germline V gene (reference sequence).

This clonotype has more than one count but fewer than ten. V usage is TRBV6-2 or TRBV6-3 and J usage is TRBJ2-1; 12 positions match TRBD2. This CDR3 is 17 amino acids long. Germline trimming cut 7 bases from V and 0 bases from J; bases unmatched to any gene: 7. Per the germline V gene, CDR1 is MNHEY and CDR2 is SVGEGT. The CDR3 loop reads CASMGTSGPSSYNEQFF. The CDR3 region has the DNA TGTGCCAGCATGGGGACTAGCGGGCCGAGCTCCTACAATGAGCAGTTCTTC.

The chain carries TRBV11-2 and TRBJ2-1; 9 bases line up with TRBD2. The J segment lost 4 bases and the V segment lost 3 bases, leaving 10 bases of the junction unmatched. This CDR3 contains 17 residues. Per germline, CDR1 SGHAT and CDR2 FQNNGV. CDR3 residues: CASSFPLGSGGYNEQFF. CDR3 nucleotide sequence: TGTGCCAGCAGCTTCCCACTGGGTAGCGGGGGATACAATGAGCAGTTCTTC.

This clonotype was recorded many times. V and J are TRBV6-5 and TRBJ2-1; no clear D gene. Germline V lookup: CDR1 MNHEY, CDR2 SVGAGI. Trimming cost V 0 bases and J 7 bases, with 13 bases left between them. The CDR3 contains 15 residues. The CDR3 sequence is CASSYSRFPPNEQFF. The CDR3 DNA reads as TGTGCCAGCAGTTACTCCCGATTTCCCCCGAATGAGCAGTTCTTC.

This clonotype was detected a few times. This chain connects TRBV6-2 or TRBV6-3 to TRBJ1-5; D call uncertain. Trimming removed 7 bases from V and 2 bases from J, with 15 bases in between. The CDR3 is 15 amino acids. CDR1 is MNHEY, CDR2 SVGEGT, per germline. CDR3 nucleotides: TGTGCCAGCACCTACACAGCAATGGGCAATCAGCCCCAGCATTTT. Its protein product is CASTYTAMGNQPQHF.

The CDR3 nucleotides read TGCGCCAGCAGCTTTGGGATAACTAACTATGGCTACACCTTC. It is translated as CASSFGITNYGYTF. V and J are TRBV5-1 and TRBJ1-2; unclear D gene. The germline V and J ends were trimmed by 2 bases and 0 bases, with 8 bases remaining between them. The germline V gene encodes CDR1 SGHRS and CDR2 YFSETQ. This CDR3 region has 14 residues.

In its sample, this clonotype was seen many times. The rearrangement links TRBV10-3 to TRBJ1-1, with unresolved D. The V end lost 4 bases, the J end lost 7 bases, and 7 bases lay between the germline ends. This CDR3 comprises 11 residues. Per the germline V gene, CDR1 is ENHRY and CDR2 is SYGVKD. The CDR3 protein is CAISGPGEAFF. The CDR3 coding sequence is TGTGCCATCAGTGGACCAGGTGAAGCTTTCTTT.

This clonotype was recorded a few times. The genes are TRBV11-2 and TRBJ2-5, with 12 bases fitting TRBD2. Per the germline V gene, CDR1 is SGHAT and CDR2 is FQNNGV. The CDR3 covers 16 residues. V trimming: 1 base; J trimming: 3 bases; junction bases outside the gene matches: 3. CDR3 region: CASSLVRLAGEETQYF. For the CDR3, the DNA is TGTGCCAGCAGCTTAGTCCGACTAGCGGGGGAAGAGACCCAGTACTTC.

This clonotype was seen more than once but under ten times. The chain carries TRBV21-1 and TRBJ2-7; TRBD2 was called by the table and not checked on the DNA. TRBV21-1 constitutes a pseudogene. This CDR3 contains 20 residues. CDR3 region: CASSKGTSGLAGWILNEQYF. CDR3 DNA: TGTGCCAGCAGCAAAGGTACATCCGGACTAGCGGGGTGGATATTGAACGAGCAGTACTTC.

This CDR3 reads CSVGARQRDTQYF. DNA of the CDR3: TGCAGCGTTGGAGCCCGCCAGAGAGATACGCAGTATTTT. The chain has TRBV29-1 and TRBJ2-3; D not certain. V was shortened by 4 bases and J by 5 bases, with 13 bases between the two germline ends. CDR3 length: 13 residues. From germline, CDR1 is SQVTM and CDR2 ANQGSEA.

This chain uses TRBV20-1 with TRBJ1-4, with 8 bases matching TRBD1. After removal of 6 bases from V and 6 bases from J, the junction contained 6 bases not matched to a gene. This CDR3 region has 13 residues. CDR1 and CDR2 (germline): DFQATT, SNEGSKA (reference sequence). The CDR3 region has the DNA TGCAGTGCCAGACAGGGGTCGGATGAAAAACTGTTTTTT. This encodes CSARQGSDEKLFF.